This T cell receptor beta chain came from a study of blood T cell repertoires in COVID-19. This CDR3 region has 15 residues. Germline values: CDR1 SGHTA, CDR2 FQGTGA. Trimming cost V 5 bases and J 1 base; bases outside gene matches: 6. TCRdb's copy holds only in-frame clones and misses some; the assay was immunoSEQ multiplex PCR. Of more than 300,000 clones in the sample, about 91% are singletons; the top ten hold 1.5% to 2%. This clone was observed once. V usage is TRBV7-3 and J usage is TRBJ2-3, with 7 bases identical to TRBD1. The receptor was isolated from a woman in her twenties or thirties with COVID-19, enrolled during active disease. The sample was peripheral blood. The CDR3 nucleotides are TGTGCCAGCAGCCAGAATACAGGGGGCACAGATACGCAGTATTTT. It codes for CASSQNTGGTDTQYF.